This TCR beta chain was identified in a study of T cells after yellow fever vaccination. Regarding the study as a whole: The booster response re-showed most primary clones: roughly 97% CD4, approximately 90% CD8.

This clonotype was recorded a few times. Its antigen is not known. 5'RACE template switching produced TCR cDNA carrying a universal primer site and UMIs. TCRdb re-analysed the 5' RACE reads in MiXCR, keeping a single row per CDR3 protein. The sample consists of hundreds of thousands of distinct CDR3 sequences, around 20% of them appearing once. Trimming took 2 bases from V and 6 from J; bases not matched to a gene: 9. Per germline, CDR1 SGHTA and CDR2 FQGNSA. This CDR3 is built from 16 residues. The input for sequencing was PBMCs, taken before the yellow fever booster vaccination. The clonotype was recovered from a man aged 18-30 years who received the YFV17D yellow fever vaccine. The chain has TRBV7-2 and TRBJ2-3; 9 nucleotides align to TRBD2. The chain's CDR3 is CASSLRLAARMDTQYF. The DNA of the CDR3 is TGTGCCAGCAGCTTACGACTAGCGGCCCGGATGGATACGCAGTATTTT.